Listed here are 25 T cell receptor beta chains from one sample, sequenced in a study of blood T cell repertoires in COVID-19. Sequencing used immunoSEQ multiplex PCR; TCRdb keeps in-frame clones, though not all of them. The sample has about 300,000 clones, 88% seen once. The sample comprised peripheral blood. These receptors were obtained from a man in his late teens or twenties with active or convalescent COVID-19.

This chain links TRBV19 with TRBJ1-5; no clear D. The CDR3 has 15 amino acids. Germline values: CDR1 LNHDA, CDR2 SQIVND (reference sequence). Trimming took 4 bases from V and 2 from J, leaving 12 bases between them. The CDR3, as DNA: TGTGCCAGTAGTACCCAAGTTCGGGGCAATCAGCCCCAGCATTTT. It encodes CASSTQVRGNQPQHF. The full variable domain, in which reference TRBV19 and TRBJ1-5 provide the parts outside the CDR3, is DGGITQSPKYLFRKEGQNVTLSCEQNLNHDAMYWYRQDPGQGLRLIYYSQIVNDFQKGDIAEGYSVSREKKESFPLTVTSAQKNPTAFYLCASSTQVRGNQPQHFGDGTRLSIL.

The chain is built from TRBV18 and TRBJ2-1, with D possibly TRBD2 on 7 matching bases. The CDR3 sequence is 17 residues long. Trimming removed 6 bases at V and 0 bases at J, with 18 bases between. Germline-derived CDR1 and CDR2 are KGHSH and LQKENI. The CDR3 sequence is CASSPGGGSSSYNEQFF. The CDR3 DNA sequence: TGTGCCAGCTCCCCGGGGGGCGGTTCTAGCTCCTACAATGAGCAGTTCTTC.

V gene TRBV7-8 combines with J gene TRBJ2-2; 9 bases line up with TRBD2. The germline gives CDR1 SGHVS, CDR2 FQNEAQ. The CDR3 contains 17 residues. V was clipped by 1 base and J by 0 bases; unmatched bases: 3. The CDR3 spells CASSLVSSGANTGELFF. The CDR3 DNA follows: TGTGCCAGCAGCTTAGTCTCTAGCGGGGCGAACACCGGGGAGCTGTTTTTT.

The rearrangement links TRBV6-2 or TRBV6-3 to TRBJ1-2; D is uncertain. CDR1 and CDR2 (germline): MNHEY, SVGEGT. The CDR3 length is 13 residues. Between the trimmed V and J ends, which lost 4 bases and 8 bases, there was a span of 14 bases. This CDR3 is CASSSPGSEGYTF. The CDR3 bases are TGTGCCAGCAGTTCCCCGGGTAGCGAAGGCTACACCTTC.

The J gene is TRBJ2-1, the V gene TRBV9; possibly TRBD2 for D (6 bases). CDR1 and CDR2 (germline): SGDLS, YYNGEE. Trimming stripped 3 bases from V and 9 bases from J, with 16 bases between. CDR3 length: 14 amino acids. CDR3 nucleotides: TGTGCCAGCAGCGACGCGGGGACCTGGGGTGAGCAGTTCTTC. This encodes CASSDAGTWGEQFF.

CDR3 in DNA: TGTGCCAGCAGCTTAGTTTCGGGTTATGAAAAACTGTTTTTT. This translates into CASSLVSGYEKLFF. The chain employs TRBV7-2 and TRBJ1-4, with D unresolved. CDR1 and CDR2 (germline): SGHTA, FQGNSA. CDR3 length equals 14 residues. Trimming removed 1 base from V and 6 bases from J, with 9 bases in between.

This clone was counted a single time. This chain links TRBV5-1 with TRBJ2-1, with 7 bases aligning to TRBD2. Per the germline V gene, CDR1 is SGHRS and CDR2 is YFSETQ. This CDR3 comprises 12 residues. V lost 4 bases, J lost 13 bases, and 8 bases stayed unmatched. This CDR3 is CASSAGGLDQFF. CDR3 sequence (DNA): TGCGCCAGCAGCGCGGGCGGACTAGATCAGTTCTTC.

J is TRBJ2-7 and V is TRBV5-3; D is possibly TRBD1 (6 bases). TRBV5-3 falls under the ORF class, with uncertain function. Trimming took off 1 base at V and 0 bases at J, with 14 bases between the two ends. This CDR3 contains 16 residues. The CDR3 region has the DNA TGTGCCAGAAGCTTGTCCGTGACAGGACCCTCCTACGAGCAGTACTTC. Residues: CARSLSVTGPSYEQYF.

The V gene is TRBV4-1, the J gene TRBJ1-4; tentative D call: TRBD1 (5 bases). Germline V gene lookup returns CDR1 MGHRA and CDR2 YSYEKL. The CDR3 length is 14 residues. V was shortened by 1 base and J by 5 bases, with 8 bases between the two germline ends. The CDR3 DNA is TGCGCCAGCAGCCAAGGGGGGGACAATGAAAAACTGTTTTTT. The encoded protein is CASSQGGDNEKLFF.

This clone was counted a single time. The chain employs TRBV18 and TRBJ2-5, with TRBD1 matching 10 bases. The V gene end was trimmed by 3 bases and the J gene end by 3 bases; junction bases not matched to a gene: 13. CDR3 length: 18 residues. CDR1 and CDR2 (germline): KGHSH, LQKENI. In nucleotides, the CDR3 is TGTGCCAGCTCACCTCCGCGGACAGGGGGTTTCGATAAAGAGACCCAGTACTTC. The encoded protein is CASSPPRTGGFDKETQYF.

The rearrangement links TRBV10-3 to TRBJ2-3, with 9 positions matching TRBD1. V gave up 0 bases and J gave up 6 bases; unmatched junction bases: 7. Germline CDR1 is ENHRY and CDR2 is SYGVKD. The CDR3 has 16 residues. Here the CDR3 reads CAISESPGQGIDTQYF. CDR3 nucleotide sequence: TGTGCCATCAGTGAGTCACCGGGACAGGGTATCGATACGCAGTATTTT.

There are many counts of this clone. This chain uses TRBV3-1 (or the pseudogene TRBV3-2) with TRBJ1-5, with 8 bases that match TRBD1. The V segment lost 3 bases and the J segment 5 bases; nucleotides outside the gene matches: 3. CDR1 is LGHDT, CDR2 YNNKEL, per germline (reference sequence). This CDR3 is built from 14 residues. CDR3 in amino acids: CASSQDRDHQPQHF. CDR3 DNA sequence: TGTGCCAGCAGCCAGGACAGGGACCATCAGCCCCAGCATTTT.

V usage is TRBV10-3 and J usage is TRBJ1-2; 10 bases are shared with TRBD1. This CDR3 region has 18 residues. Per the germline V gene, CDR1 is ENHRY and CDR2 is SYGVKD. V dropped 0 bases and J dropped 5; count of bases not matched to a gene: 12. In DNA, the CDR3 is TGTGCCATCAGTGAGTCAGGAGTCGGACAGGGGGACAGGTATGGCTACACCTTC. It yields the protein CAISESGVGQGDRYGYTF.

The genes are TRBV5-4 and TRBJ2-7, with 8 bases identical to TRBD2. The CDR3 extends over 15 amino acids. Germline lookup yields CDR1 SGHNT and CDR2 YYREEE (reference sequence). V lost 0 bases and J lost 0; bases outside the gene matches: 2. The CDR3 DNA is TGTGCCAGCAGCTTGGAAGCGGGGGTCTCCTACGAGCAGTACTTC. Translated: CASSLEAGVSYEQYF.

The V call is TRBV10-1, the J call TRBJ2-1; 14 bases match TRBD2. The V segment lost 6 bases and the J segment 4 bases; nucleotides outside the gene matches: 14. This CDR3 contains 19 residues. Germline CDR1 is WNHNN and CDR2 is SYGVQD (reference sequence). The CDR3 reads CASSGRTSGGSLGYNEQFF. DNA for the CDR3: TGCGCCAGCAGCGGCCGGACTAGCGGGGGGTCCCTCGGGTACAATGAGCAGTTCTTC.

The V gene is TRBV5-4, the J gene TRBJ1-6; 7 bases agree with TRBD1. Trimming took 2 bases from V and 5 from J; bases not matched to a gene: 7. CDR3 length: 16 residues. Germline-derived CDR1 and CDR2 are SGHNT and YYREEE (reference sequence). CDR3 amino acids: CASSLGTGTDNSPLHF. Here the CDR3 DNA reads TGTGCCAGCAGCTTAGGGACTGGGACAGATAATTCACCCCTCCACTTT.

V and J are TRBV5-4 and TRBJ2-6; 8 bases line up with TRBD2. The CDR3 is 15 amino acids. The germline V gene has CDR1 SGHNT and CDR2 YYREEE (reference sequence). Trimming at V came to 4 bases and at J to 0 bases, leaving 0 bases not matched to a gene. As DNA, the CDR3 is TGTGCCAGCAGCCGGGAGGGCTCTGGGGCCAACGTCCTGACTTTC. Translation gives CASSREGSGANVLTF.

This rearrangement joins TRBV5-4 to TRBJ2-5; 9 nucleotides agree with TRBD1. In germline, CDR1 is SGHNT, CDR2 YYREEE (reference sequence). With V trimmed by 4 bases and J by 6 bases, 16 bases remained unmatched. CDR3 length: 17 residues. The CDR3 reads CASSVSTGGFGSKTQYF. The CDR3 coding sequence is TGTGCCAGCAGCGTCTCGACAGGGGGTTTTGGAAGTAAGACCCAGTACTTC.

The chain is built from TRBV16 and TRBJ1-3; 7 bases are a match to TRBD1. CDR1 is KGHSY and CDR2 is FQNENV in the germline V gene. V was pared by 4 bases and J by 4 bases, with 7 bases of the junction left unmatched. CDR3 length equals 15 residues. The CDR3 here is CASSPTGAAGNTIYF. In DNA, the CDR3 is TGTGCCAGCAGCCCCACAGGGGCGGCCGGAAACACCATATATTTT.

The chain is built from TRBV10-3 and TRBJ2-7; D is unresolved. The germline gives CDR1 ENHRY, CDR2 SYGVKD. V dropped 7 bases and J dropped 1 base, with 17 bases sitting between them. The CDR3 length is 15 residues. The CDR3 region is CAIMPTATRSYEQYF. CDR3 coding DNA: TGTGCCATCATGCCGACCGCAACGAGGTCCTACGAGCAGTACTTC.

The chain uses TRBV25-1 and TRBJ2-1; 12 nucleotides match TRBD2. The CDR3 runs 15 residues. Trimming cost V 3 bases and J 8 bases; bases outside gene matches: 5. Looked up from germline, CDR1 is MGHDK and CDR2 is SYGVNS. CDR3 DNA: TGTGCCAGCAGTGATCTAGCGGGGGGGCCCGATGAGCAGTTCTTC. Encoded protein: CASSDLAGGPDEQFF.

The chain is built from TRBV6-4 and TRBJ2-2; D is undetermined. Germline-derived CDR1 and CDR2 are MRHNA and SNTAGT. The V end lost 6 bases, the J end lost 5 bases, and 13 bases lay between the germline ends. This CDR3 is built from 14 residues. CDR3 residues: CASSPGSWTGELFF. The CDR3 region has the DNA TGTGCCAGCAGCCCCGGGTCCTGGACCGGGGAGCTGTTTTTT.

The genes are TRBV6-5 and TRBJ1-3, with a tentative D call TRBD1 (6 bases). The germline CDR1 and CDR2 sequences are MNHEY and SVGAGI. This CDR3 is 15 amino acids long. V dropped 2 bases and J dropped 3 bases, with 11 bases sitting between them. DNA of the CDR3: TGTGCCAGCAGTTACGCGGCAGGGGTTGGAAACACCATATATTTT. It encodes CASSYAAGVGNTIYF.

The chain has TRBV3-1 (or the pseudogene TRBV3-2) and TRBJ2-1; 14 bases align to TRBD2. In germline, CDR1 is LGHDT, CDR2 YNNKEL (reference sequence). The CDR3 has 16 residues. The ends lost 3 bases at V and 6 bases at J; junction bases unmatched: 4. DNA of the CDR3: TGTGCCAGCAGCCAGGGACTAGCGGGGGTTTTCAATGAGCAGTTCTTC. Translated: CASSQGLAGVFNEQFF.

The chain has TRBV9 and TRBJ2-1; tentatively, D is TRBD1 (6 bases). Germline CDR1 reads SGDLS; CDR2 reads YYNGEE. This CDR3 has 18 amino acids. V was cut by 4 bases and J by 4 bases, with 24 bases left in between. The CDR3 bases are TGTGCCAGCAGCTCCCGAGGCGGGCAACAGGGAACGTACAATGAGCAGTTCTTC. It yields the protein CASSSRGGQQGTYNEQFF.